The 25 T cell receptor beta chains below come from one sample, sequenced in a study of T cell repertoires in cytomegalovirus infection. TCRdb reprocessed the reads via MiXCR and lists one record per CDR3 protein. The data contain about 450,000 distinct CDR3 sequences, roughly 31% of them singletons. The sequenced material came from PBMCs. The receptors originated from a human donor in good health (CMV status not recorded). Some clones in this sample may be carry-over from other donors' samples.

The chain employs TRBV20-1 and TRBJ2-3, with a possible D match to TRBD2 (6 bases). Germline-derived CDR1 and CDR2 are DFQATT and SNEGSKA (reference sequence). Between the trimmed V and J ends, which lost 1 base and 3 bases, there was a span of 14 bases. This CDR3 has 15 residues. CDR3 DNA sequence: TGCAGTGCTAGAGGGGGACTGTCTTTAACAGATACGCAGTATTTT. Its translation: CSARGGLSLTDTQYF.

V usage is TRBV15 and J usage is TRBJ2-7, with 9 bases fitting TRBD2. V gave up 1 base and J gave up 7 bases; unmatched junction bases: 8. In germline, CDR1 is LNHNV, CDR2 YYDKDF (reference sequence). This CDR3 contains 15 residues. As DNA, the CDR3 is TGTGCCACCAGCAGAGGCGGCGGGGGGGCCTCGGAGCAGTACTTC. Translating it yields CATSRGGGGASEQYF.

The chain has TRBV4-1 and TRBJ1-6; TRBD1 matches 8 bases. V lost 2 bases to trimming and J lost 7 bases; unmatched junction nucleotides: 7. The CDR3 has 16 amino acids. CDR1 is MGHRA and CDR2 is YSYEKL in the germline V gene. The CDR3 loop is CASSQWSGQGNSPLHF. The CDR3 nucleotides read TGCGCCAGCAGCCAATGGTCCGGACAGGGAAATTCACCCCTCCACTTT.

The chain couples TRBV11-2 to TRBJ2-1; 8 bases map to TRBD2. This CDR3 has 15 residues. Trimming at V came to 4 bases and at J to 5 bases, leaving 7 bases not matched to a gene. Germline lookup yields CDR1 SGHAT and CDR2 FQNNGV. Here the CDR3 DNA reads TGTGCCAGCAGCTCAAAGCGGGGGCGCAACAATGAGCAGTTCTTC. This sequence encodes CASSSKRGRNNEQFF.

The table lists this clonotype with a few counts. The chain couples TRBV19 to TRBJ1-4; 7 positions agree with TRBD1. The germline CDR1 and CDR2 sequences are LNHDA and SQIVND (reference sequence). The CDR3 is 17 amino acids. V lost 5 bases to trimming and J lost 8 bases; unmatched junction nucleotides: 17. CDR3: CASSVLIQGLLREKLFF. For the CDR3, the DNA is TGTGCCAGTAGTGTCCTGATACAGGGGCTGCTTCGGGAAAAACTGTTTTTT.

This clonotype was found many times. This chain uses TRBV12-3 or TRBV12-4 with TRBJ2-7; the match to TRBD2 covers 7 bases. The CDR3 sequence is 14 residues long. Trimming took 3 bases from V and 2 from J; bases not matched to a gene: 4. The CDR3 reads CASSLAGETYEQYF. For the CDR3, the DNA is TGTGCCAGCAGTTTGGCGGGGGAAACCTACGAGCAGTACTTC.

This clonotype was counted ten times or more. This chain uses TRBV6-1 with TRBJ1-1; D is possibly TRBD1 (5 bases). CDR1 is MNHNS and CDR2 is SASEGT in the germline V gene. The CDR3 covers 18 residues. V shed 2 bases and J shed 0 bases, with 19 bases lying between them. The CDR3 DNA reads as TGTGCCAGCAGTGAATCCCAGCCAGGCTGGGGGGTGAACACTGAAGCTTTCTTT. The encoded protein is CASSESQPGWGVNTEAFF.

This chain connects TRBV6-2 or TRBV6-3 to TRBJ1-1; D is unclear. V lost 4 bases and J lost 7, with 16 bases in between. CDR3 length equals 14 residues. The germline V gene encodes CDR1 MNHEY and CDR2 SVGEGT. CDR3 DNA: TGTGCCAGCAGTTCGACCCCTAAAGTGTGTGAAGCTTTCTTT. This sequence encodes CASSSTPKVCEAFF.

Ten or more counts support this clonotype. V is TRBV7-2 and J is TRBJ1-1; TRBD1 matches at 7 bases. Germline loops: CDR1 SGHTA, CDR2 FQGNSA. J gave up 8 bases and V 4 bases, and 7 bases lay outside the gene matches. The length of the CDR3 is 13 residues. CDR3 in amino acids: CASSSTGSPEAFF. DNA for the CDR3: TGTGCCAGCAGCTCGACAGGGTCGCCGGAAGCTTTCTTT.

V gene TRBV7-9 combines with J gene TRBJ2-7; 7 bases line up with TRBD2. CDR1 SEHNR and CDR2 FQNEAQ come from the germline V gene (reference sequence). This CDR3 spans 15 amino acids. V was clipped by 4 bases and J by 0 bases; unmatched bases: 6. CDR3 coding DNA: TGTGCCAGCAGCTCATCTGGGGGGGGCTCCTACGAGCAGTACTTC. Encoded protein: CASSSSGGGSYEQYF. The full variable domain, its missing parts supplied by reference TRBV7-9 and TRBJ2-7, is DTGVSQNPRHKITKRGQNVTFRCDPISEHNRLYWYRQTLGQGPEFLTYFQNEAQLEKSRLLSDRFSAERPKGSFSTLEIQRTEQGDSAMYLCASSSSGGGSYEQYFGPGTRLTVT.

This clonotype was found once. One base away lies a much larger clone, so this may be a sequencing read error. The genes are TRBV6-1 and TRBJ2-2; the match to TRBD2 covers 9 bases. This CDR3 spans 17 amino acids. The V gene's germline CDR1 is MNHNS and CDR2 SASEGT. CDR3 region: CASREEGLAGHTGELFF. The CDR3, as DNA: TGTGCCAGCAGGGAAGAGGGACTAGCTGGTCACACCGGGGAGCTGTTTTTT.

This clonotype was seen repeatedly, ten times or more. V usage is TRBV11-2 and J usage is TRBJ2-4; D is perhaps TRBD1 (5 bases). This CDR3 region has 16 residues. V dropped 3 bases and J dropped 0 bases, with 12 bases sitting between them. Germline V gene lookup returns CDR1 SGHAT and CDR2 FQNNGV. The CDR3 DNA sequence: TGTGCCAGCAGCTTCACAGGCAAACTAGCCAAAAACATTCAGTACTTC. Its protein product is CASSFTGKLAKNIQYF.

The genes are TRBV5-1 and TRBJ2-3; maybe TRBD1 (6 bases). The CDR3 is 14 residues long. V was clipped by 4 bases and J by 5 bases, with 14 bases between them. In germline, CDR1 is SGHRS, CDR2 YFSETQ. In DNA, the CDR3 is TGCGCCAGCAGCCTCGGACAGCCCGGAGATACGCAGTATTTT. It yields the protein CASSLGQPGDTQYF.

At least ten counts were recorded for this clonotype. This chain uses TRBV11-3 with TRBJ2-1; TRBD2 is a possible D gene (5 bases). The ends were cut back, 1 base at V and 3 bases at J, with 10 bases in the middle. CDR1 and CDR2 (germline): SGHNT, YENEEA. The CDR3 runs to 15 residues. This CDR3 reads CASSLGLTDYNEQFF. The CDR3 coding sequence is TGTGCCAGCAGCTTAGGACTAACAGACTACAATGAGCAGTTCTTC.

This clonotype was observed a few times. This chain connects TRBV7-9 to TRBJ2-7; D is possibly TRBD1 (6 bases). This CDR3 is 14 amino acids long. The germline V gene has CDR1 SEHNR and CDR2 FQNEAQ (reference sequence). Trimming took off 4 bases at V and 3 bases at J, with 13 bases between the two ends. CDR3 sequence: CASSSWTDRYEQYF. The CDR3 nucleotides read TGTGCCAGCAGCTCCTGGACAGATCGCTACGAGCAGTACTTC.

J is TRBJ2-3 and V is TRBV28; D remains unclear. Germline CDR1 and CDR2: MDHEN and SYDVKM. CDR3 size: 15 residues. Trimming left V 2 bases short and J 0 bases short, with 9 bases between. The CDR3 here is CASSLGLESTDTQYF. The CDR3 coding sequence is TGTGCCAGCAGTTTAGGGCTAGAAAGCACAGATACGCAGTATTTT.

This clonotype was counted a few times. J is TRBJ2-1 and V is TRBV5-3; tentative D call: TRBD1 (5 bases). TRBV5-3 is reported as an ORF; its role is uncertain. V was shortened by 8 bases and J by 1 base, with 13 bases between the two germline ends. This CDR3 contains 14 residues. The CDR3 reads CASSQPGSYNEQFF. Here the CDR3 DNA reads TGTGCCAGCAGCCAGCCAGGGTCCTACAATGAGCAGTTCTTC.

In this sample, this clonotype turned up a few times. The chain is built from TRBV7-2 and TRBJ2-4; D possibly corresponds to TRBD2 (6 bases). The CDR3 has 18 amino acids. Trimming left V 7 bases short and J 1 base short, with 23 bases between. Germline CDR1 SGHTA, CDR2 FQGNSA. The CDR3 nucleotides are TGTGCCAGCACCTCAACCCCCCCTCTAGCGTCGGCCAAAAACATTCAGTACTTC. Translation: CASTSTPPLASAKNIQYF.

This clonotype has only a few counts. The V and J genes are TRBV6-6 and TRBJ1-2, with D possibly TRBD1 on 6 matching bases. V gave up 8 bases and J gave up 7 bases, with 17 bases separating them. From germline, CDR1 is MNHNY and CDR2 SVGAGI (reference sequence). The CDR3 spans 13 residues. The CDR3 bases are TGTGCCAGCGGGCAGGGGAATTTAGGTGGCTACACCTTC. Protein product: CASGQGNLGGYTF.

This clonotype was observed a few times. The CDR3 loop is CASSFLGAGSNQPQHF. CDR3 nucleotide sequence: TGTGCCAGCAGCTTTCTCGGGGCCGGTAGCAATCAGCCCCAGCATTTT. The chain recombines TRBV7-8 with TRBJ1-5, with a weak D call TRBD1 (5 bases). Germline CDR1 and CDR2: SGHVS and FQNEAQ. CDR3 length: 16 residues. The V end lost 3 bases, the J end lost 0 bases, and 12 bases lay between the germline ends. The whole variable domain, remainder taken from reference TRBV7-8 and TRBJ1-5, is GAGVSQSPRYKVAKRGQDVALRCDPISGHVSLFWYQQALGQGPEFLTYFQNEAQLDKSGLPSDRFFAERPEGSVSTLKIQRTQQEDSAVYLCASSFLGAGSNQPQHFGDGTRLSIL.

Many counts were recorded for this clonotype. This chain uses TRBV7-2 with TRBJ2-7, with D perhaps assigned TRBD1 or TRBD2 (5 bases each). Germline V lookup: CDR1 SGHTA, CDR2 FQGNSA. The V and J ends lost 5 bases and 2 bases respectively, with 16 bases between them. The CDR3 covers 15 residues. In nucleotides, the CDR3 is TGTGCCAGCAGCCAATTCGGGACCGATACCTACGAGCAGTACTTC. This translates into CASSQFGTDTYEQYF.

In nucleotides, the CDR3 is TGTGCCACCAGCAGAGATAAGGTCCCGAACACTGAAGCTTTCTTT. It yields the protein CATSRDKVPNTEAFF. This chain uses TRBV15 with TRBJ1-1; D is unresolved. Trimming took 0 bases from V and 1 from J, leaving 9 bases between them. The CDR3 sequence is 15 residues long. Germline V lookup: CDR1 LNHNV, CDR2 YYDKDF (reference sequence).

This clonotype was seen once. The junction and the germline gene differ at one end; a read error may be behind it. The chain carries TRBV4-3 and TRBJ2-1; D gene uncertain. The CDR3 sequence is 14 residues long. Germline V CDR1 and CDR2: LGHNA, YSLEER. This chain's CDR3 is CSSSQNAVYNEQFF. Written as DNA, the CDR3 is TGCTCCAGCAGCCAAAATGCGGTCTACAATGAGCAGTTCTTC.

In this sample, this clonotype turned up many times. The rearrangement uses TRBV12-3 or TRBV12-4 and TRBJ2-6; D perhaps matches TRBD1 (5 bases). This CDR3 has 18 amino acids. Deletions cut 0 bases from V and 0 bases from J, with 12 bases between. CDR3 region: CASSLAPGHHSGANVLTF. The CDR3 coding sequence is TGTGCCAGCAGTTTAGCGCCTGGACACCACTCTGGGGCCAACGTCCTGACTTTC.

The gene calls are TRBV12-3 or TRBV12-4 and TRBJ2-2, with 11 bases that match TRBD2. This CDR3 is 17 amino acids long. Trimming at V came to 4 bases and at J to 11 bases, leaving 15 bases not matched to a gene. CDR3 sequence (DNA): TGTGCCAGCAGTTCTTATAGACTAGCGGGGTCTACTATTGAGCTGTTTTTT. Encoded protein: CASSSYRLAGSTIELFF.